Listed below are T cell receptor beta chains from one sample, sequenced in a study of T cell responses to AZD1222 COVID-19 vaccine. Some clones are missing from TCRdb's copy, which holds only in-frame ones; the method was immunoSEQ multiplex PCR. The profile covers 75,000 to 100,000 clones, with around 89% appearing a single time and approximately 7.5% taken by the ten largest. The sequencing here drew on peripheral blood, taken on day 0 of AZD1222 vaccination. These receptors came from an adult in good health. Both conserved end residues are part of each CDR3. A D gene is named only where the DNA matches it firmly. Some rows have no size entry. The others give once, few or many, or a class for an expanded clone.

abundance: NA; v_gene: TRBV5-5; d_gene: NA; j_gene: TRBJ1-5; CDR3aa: CASSLNGADQPQHF; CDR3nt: TGTGCCAGCAGCTTAAATGGGGCGGATCAGCCCCAGCATTTT
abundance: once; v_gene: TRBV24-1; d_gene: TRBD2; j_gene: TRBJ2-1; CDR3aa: CATSEAGTSGSMNEQFF; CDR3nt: TGTGCCACCAGTGAGGCCGGGACTAGCGGGAGTATGAATGAGCAGTTCTTC
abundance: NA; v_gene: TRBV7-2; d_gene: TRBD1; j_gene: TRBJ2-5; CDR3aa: CASSLATGVETQYF; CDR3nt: TGTGCCAGCAGCTTGGCGACAGGGGTAGAGACCCAGTACTTC
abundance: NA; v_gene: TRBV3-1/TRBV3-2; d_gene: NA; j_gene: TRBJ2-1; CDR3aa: CASSPDTKVWNEQFF; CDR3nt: TGTGCCAGCAGCCCAGACACCAAGGTATGGAATGAGCAGTTCTTC
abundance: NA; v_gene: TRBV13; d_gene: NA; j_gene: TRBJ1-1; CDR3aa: CASSPRGRTEAFF; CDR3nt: TGTGCCAGCAGCCCCCGGGGTCGAACTGAAGCTTTCTTT
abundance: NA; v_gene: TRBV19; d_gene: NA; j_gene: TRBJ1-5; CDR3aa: CASTSPGPVNQPQHF; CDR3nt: TGTGCCAGTACCTCCCCCGGACCGGTAAATCAGCCCCAGCATTTT
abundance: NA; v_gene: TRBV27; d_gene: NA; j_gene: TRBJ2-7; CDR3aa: CASSLLDASYEQYF; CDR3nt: TGTGCCAGCAGTTTATTGGACGCCTCCTACGAGCAGTACTTC
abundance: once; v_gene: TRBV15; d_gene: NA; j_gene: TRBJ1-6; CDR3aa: CATRMTPLRPQVNSPLHF; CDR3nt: TGTGCCACCAGGATGACCCCGCTCAGGCCGCAAGTTAATTCACCCCTCCACTTT
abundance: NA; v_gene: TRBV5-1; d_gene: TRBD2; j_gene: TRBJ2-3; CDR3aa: CASSPSGTSGVTDTQYF; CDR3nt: TGCGCCAGCAGCCCCTCCGGGACTAGCGGGGTCACAGATACGCAGTATTTT
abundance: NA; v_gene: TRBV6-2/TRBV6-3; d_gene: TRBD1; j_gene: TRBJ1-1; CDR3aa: CASSPGTGFSRVLNTEAFF; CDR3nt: TGTGCCAGCAGTCCCGGGACAGGGTTTTCCCGAGTTCTGAACACTGAAGCTTTCTTT
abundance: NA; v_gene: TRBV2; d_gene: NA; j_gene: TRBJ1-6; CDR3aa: CASRVITGSPLHF; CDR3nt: TGTGCCAGCAGGGTTATTACAGGTTCACCCCTCCACTTT
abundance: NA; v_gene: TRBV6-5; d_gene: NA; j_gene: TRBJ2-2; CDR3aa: CASSYLGGQATGELFF; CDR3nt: TGTGCCAGCAGTTACTTGGGGGGGCAGGCCACCGGGGAGCTGTTTTTT
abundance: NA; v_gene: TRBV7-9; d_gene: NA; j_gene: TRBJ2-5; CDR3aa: CASSPIGLVQYF; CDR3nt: TGTGCCAGCAGCCCCATAGGCCTGGTACAGTACTTC
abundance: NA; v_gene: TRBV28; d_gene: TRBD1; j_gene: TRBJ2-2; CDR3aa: CASSPPGQGTGELFF; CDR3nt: TGTGCCAGCAGCCCGCCGGGACAGGGGACCGGGGAGCTGTTTTTT
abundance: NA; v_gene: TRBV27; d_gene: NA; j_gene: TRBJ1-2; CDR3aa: CASSTGRGGYGYTF; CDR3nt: TGTGCCAGCAGCACCGGTAGGGGAGGTTATGGCTACACCTTC
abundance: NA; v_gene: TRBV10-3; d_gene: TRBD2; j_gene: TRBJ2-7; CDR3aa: CAISGEGRLYEQYF; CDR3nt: TGTGCCATCAGTGGGGAGGGGCGCCTCTACGAGCAGTACTTC
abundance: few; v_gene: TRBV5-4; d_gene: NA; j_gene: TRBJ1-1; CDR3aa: CASSLRLNTEAFF; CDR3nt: TGTGCCAGCAGCCTACGGTTGAACACTGAAGCTTTCTTT
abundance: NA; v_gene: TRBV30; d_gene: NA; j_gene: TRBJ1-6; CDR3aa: CAWSGWGSDSPLHF; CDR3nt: TGTGCCTGGAGCGGGTGGGGCAGCGATTCACCCCTCCACTTT
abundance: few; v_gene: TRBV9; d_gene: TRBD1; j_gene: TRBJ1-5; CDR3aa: CASSKGGDSRNQPQHF; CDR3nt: TGTGCCAGCAGCAAAGGGGGGGACAGTAGGAATCAGCCCCAGCATTTT
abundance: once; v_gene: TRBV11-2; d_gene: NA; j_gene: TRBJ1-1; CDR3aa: CASSPRQSMNTEAFF; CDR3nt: TGTGCCAGCAGCCCCCGACAGTCCATGAACACTGAAGCTTTCTTT
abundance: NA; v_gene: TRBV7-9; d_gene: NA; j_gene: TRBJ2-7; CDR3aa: CASSLESSYEQYF; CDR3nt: TGTGCCAGCAGCTTAGAGAGCTCCTACGAGCAGTACTTC
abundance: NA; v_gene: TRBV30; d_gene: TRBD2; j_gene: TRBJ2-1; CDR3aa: CAWDPGLAMDEQFF; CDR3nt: TGTGCCTGGGACCCGGGACTAGCAATGGATGAGCAGTTCTTC
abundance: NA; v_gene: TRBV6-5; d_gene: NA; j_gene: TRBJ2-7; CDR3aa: CASTGVGSSYEQYF; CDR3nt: TGTGCCAGCACTGGTGTCGGAAGCAGCTACGAGCAGTACTTC
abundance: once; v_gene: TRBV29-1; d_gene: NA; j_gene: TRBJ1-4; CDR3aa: CSVTSVGEKLFF; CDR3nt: TGCAGCGTCACTTCGGTGGGAGAAAAACTGTTTTTT
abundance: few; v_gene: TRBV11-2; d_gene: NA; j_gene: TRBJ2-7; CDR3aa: CASSLLQGYEQYF; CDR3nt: TGTGCCAGCAGCTTATTACAGGGCTACGAGCAGTACTTC
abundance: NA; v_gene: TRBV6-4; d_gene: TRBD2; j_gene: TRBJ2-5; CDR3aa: CASSPPRLALQETQYF; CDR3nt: TGTGCCAGCAGTCCCCCGAGACTAGCGCTTCAAGAGACCCAGTACTTC
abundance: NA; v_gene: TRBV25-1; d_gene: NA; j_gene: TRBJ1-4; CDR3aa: CASSGSVGRGEKLFF; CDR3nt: TGTGCCAGCAGTGGGTCGGTTGGTCGAGGTGAAAAACTGTTTTTT
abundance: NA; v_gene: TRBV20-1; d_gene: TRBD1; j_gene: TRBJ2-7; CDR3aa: CSARTGGEQYF; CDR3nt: TGCAGTGCCCGGACAGGGGGCGAGCAGTACTTC
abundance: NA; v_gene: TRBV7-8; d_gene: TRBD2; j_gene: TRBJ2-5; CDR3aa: CASRLAGGGGETQYF; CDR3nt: TGTGCCAGCAGGTTAGCGGGAGGCGGTGGAGAGACCCAGTACTTC
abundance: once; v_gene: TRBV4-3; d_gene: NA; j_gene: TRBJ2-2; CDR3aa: CASSQVVDLGTGELFF; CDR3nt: TGCGCCAGCAGCCAAGTAGTAGATTTGGGCACCGGGGAGCTGTTTTTT
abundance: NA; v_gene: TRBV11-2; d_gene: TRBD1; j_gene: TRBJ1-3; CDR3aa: CASSPGTGTGVGWGNTIYF; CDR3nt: TGTGCCAGCAGCCCTGGGACCGGGACAGGAGTCGGATGGGGAAACACCATATATTTT
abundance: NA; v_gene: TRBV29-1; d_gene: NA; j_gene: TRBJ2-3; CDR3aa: CSVEIDTQYF; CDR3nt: TGCAGCGTTGAGATAGATACGCAGTATTTT
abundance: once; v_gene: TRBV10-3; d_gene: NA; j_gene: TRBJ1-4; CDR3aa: CAISERVQGLEKLFF; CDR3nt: TGTGCCATCAGTGAGAGGGTCCAAGGGTTGGAAAAACTGTTTTTT
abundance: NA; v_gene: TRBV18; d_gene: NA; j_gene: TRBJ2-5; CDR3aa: CASSPPPGGETQYF; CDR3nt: TGTGCCAGCTCACCACCCCCTGGTGGTGAGACCCAGTACTTC
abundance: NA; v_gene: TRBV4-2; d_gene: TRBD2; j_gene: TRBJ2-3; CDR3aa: CASSQVRFYGGASTDTQYF; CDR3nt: TGTGCCAGCAGCCAAGTCCGTTTTTACGGGGGGGCTAGCACAGATACGCAGTATTTT
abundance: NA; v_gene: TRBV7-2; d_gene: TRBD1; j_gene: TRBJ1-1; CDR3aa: CASSPTGWATEAFF; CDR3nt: TGTGCCAGCAGCCCGACAGGGTGGGCCACTGAAGCTTTCTTT
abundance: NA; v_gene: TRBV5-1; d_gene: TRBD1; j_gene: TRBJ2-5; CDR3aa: CASSTGQGQETQYF; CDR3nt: TGCGCCAGCAGCACCGGACAGGGCCAAGAGACCCAGTACTTC
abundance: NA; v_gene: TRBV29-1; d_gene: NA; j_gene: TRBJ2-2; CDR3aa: CSVAGQANTGELFF; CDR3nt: TGCAGCGTCGCGGGACAAGCCAACACCGGGGAGCTGTTTTTT
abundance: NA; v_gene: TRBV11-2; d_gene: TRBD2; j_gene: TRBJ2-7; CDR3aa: CASSLWAGSGASSSYEQYF; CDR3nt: TGTGCCAGCAGCTTATGGGCGGGTAGCGGGGCCTCAAGCTCCTACGAGCAGTACTTC
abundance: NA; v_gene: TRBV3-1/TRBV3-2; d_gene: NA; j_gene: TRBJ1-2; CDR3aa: CASSQLTATYGYTF; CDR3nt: TGTGCCAGCAGCCAATTGACAGCTACCTATGGCTACACCTTC
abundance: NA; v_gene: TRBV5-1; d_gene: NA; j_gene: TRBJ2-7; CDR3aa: CASSPGEYEQYF; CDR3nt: TGCGCCAGCAGCCCGGGGGAGTACGAGCAGTACTTC
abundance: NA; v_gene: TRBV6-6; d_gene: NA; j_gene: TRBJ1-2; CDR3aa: CASNPDRMSGYTF; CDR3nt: TGTGCCAGCAATCCCGACAGGATGAGTGGCTACACCTTC
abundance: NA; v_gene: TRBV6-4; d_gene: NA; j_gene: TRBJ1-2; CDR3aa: CARSRTANYGYTF; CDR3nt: TGTGCCAGGTCCAGGACAGCCAACTATGGCTACACCTTC
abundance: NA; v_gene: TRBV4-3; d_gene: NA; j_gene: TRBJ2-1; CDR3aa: CASSQDQRGVSSYNEQFF; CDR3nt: TGCGCCAGCAGCCAAGATCAAAGGGGGGTGAGTTCCTACAATGAGCAGTTCTTC
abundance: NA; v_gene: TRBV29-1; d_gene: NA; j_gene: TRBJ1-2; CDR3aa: CSVVQVYYGYTF; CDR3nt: TGCAGCGTTGTACAGGTTTACTATGGCTACACCTTC
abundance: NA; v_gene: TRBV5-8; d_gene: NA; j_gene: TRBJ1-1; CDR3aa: CASSLGRLNTEAFF; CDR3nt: TGTGCCAGCAGCTTGGGCAGGTTGAACACTGAAGCTTTCTTT
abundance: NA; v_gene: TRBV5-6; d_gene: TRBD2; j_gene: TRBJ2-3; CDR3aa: CASSFREAGGLGTQYF; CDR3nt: TGTGCCAGCAGCTTCCGAGAAGCGGGAGGGCTGGGGACGCAGTATTTT
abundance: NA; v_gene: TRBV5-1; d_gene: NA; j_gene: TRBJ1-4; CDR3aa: CASSPGTSTNEKLFF; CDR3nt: TGCGCCAGCAGTCCCGGGACCTCAACTAATGAAAAACTGTTTTTT
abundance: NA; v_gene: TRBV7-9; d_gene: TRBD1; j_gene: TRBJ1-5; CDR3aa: CASSDRGRGPQHF; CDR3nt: TGTGCCAGCAGCGACAGGGGGCGCGGGCCCCAGCATTTT
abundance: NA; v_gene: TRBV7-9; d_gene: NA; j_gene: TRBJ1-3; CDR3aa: CASSSGLAGNTIYF; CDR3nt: TGTGCCAGCAGCTCCGGATTAGCTGGAAACACCATATATTTT